The T cell receptor (beta chain) described here comes from a study of shared clonotypes between healthy human individuals. Generated by immunoSEQ multiplex PCR, the TCRdb table keeps only in-frame clones and is missing some. The sample holds approximately 2.3 million clones, over 85% seen once. Germline V CDR1 and CDR2: SNHLY, FYNNEI. The CDR3 sequence is 11 residues long. The V and J ends lost 2 bases and 8 bases respectively, with 4 bases between them. With respect to this clone: Its specificity is unknown.

General study results and limits: Only blood underwent sampling, and tissue repertoires likely differ.

This clonotype was obtained from a man aged 18 to 30 in good health. Some clones in this sample may be carry-over from other donors' samples. Specimen: naive CD4+ T cells from PBMCs. As to subset: CD45RA+ positively selected. V gene TRBV2 combines with J gene TRBJ2-1; no definite D call. The CDR3 DNA is TGTGCCAGCAGTGAATCTCATGAGCAGTTCTTC. It specifies CASSESHEQFF.